The clone carrying this TCR beta chain was counted once. The method was immunoSEQ multiplex PCR; TCRdb's version includes in-frame clones alone and lacks a portion of them. The profile shows 99,000 or so clones, about 82% of them singletons. The sample comes from a study of blood T cell repertoires in COVID-19. For the study at large: From T cells, B-cell-depleted T cells, or PBMCs came the material, which was cDNA or gDNA.

CDR1 and CDR2 (germline): SEHNR, FQNEAQ (reference sequence). Trimming removed 5 bases at V and 4 bases at J, with 14 bases between. This CDR3 comprises 14 residues. This chain joins TRBV7-9 and TRBJ1-2; D is possibly TRBD1 (6 bases). The sequenced sample consisted of peripheral blood. This receptor was identified in a woman aged 55-75 years in a cohort sampled during active or convalescent COVID-19. CDR3 sequence reads: CASSPQGLSYGYTF. DNA of the CDR3: TGTGCCAGCAGCCCCCAGGGGTTAAGCTATGGCTACACCTTC.